The clone carrying this T cell receptor (beta chain) was counted between two and nine times. Its specificity is not known. The data stem from a study of T cells in localized non-small cell lung cancer. Broader study findings: The study found T cell clonality highest in uninvolved adjacent lung, above tumor. Longer overall survival was associated with a higher density of T cells in the blood.

Here immunoSEQ multiplex PCR was the method, and the copy in TCRdb shows in-frame clones only, minus some. Here the sample spans approximately 81,000 clones, 88% being singletons. Germline-derived CDR1 and CDR2 are GTSNPN and SVGIG (reference sequence). The CDR3 runs 16 residues. The trim removed 1 base at V and 2 bases at J, leaving 9 bases unmatched. Sequences were derived from peripheral blood, sampled before any cancer treatment. This sequence originates from a woman aged 35-70 years with stage I squamous cell lung carcinoma. The chain joins TRBV30 to TRBJ1-2, with 8 bases fitting TRBD1. The CDR3 region has the DNA TGTGCCTGGAGTGGGCCCCGCAGGGGGCGGAACTATGGCTACACCTTC. Translating it yields CAWSGPRRGRNYGYTF.